This T cell receptor beta chain was obtained from a study of blood T cells in healthy people across ages. The use of a sample-barcoded 5' primer and a J-beta primer mix characterized a second PCR of about 7 to 12 cycles. One entry per CDR3 protein, called by TCRdb with MiXCR from the 5' RACE reads. Seen here are about 800,000 distinct CDR3 sequences, 58% observed once, and the top ten hold roughly 22%. CDR1 is SGHVS and CDR2 is FNYEAQ in the germline V gene. V dropped 0 bases and J dropped 0 bases, with 6 bases sitting between them. This CDR3 has 16 amino acids. This chain connects TRBV7-6 to TRBJ2-6; D gene unclear. This TCR came from a man aged 25 to 40 in good health. The material sequenced was blood. CDR3 sequence reads: CASSLAPYSGANVLTF. The CDR3 nucleotides read TGTGCCAGCAGCTTAGCCCCATACTCTGGGGCCAACGTCCTGACTTTC.